These T cell receptor beta chains were read from a single sample in a study of blood T cell repertoires in COVID-19. Data came from immunoSEQ multiplex PCR; TCRdb stores just in-frame clones and leaves some out. The profile covers around 52,000 clones, with roughly 87% appearing a single time and 22% taken by the ten largest. Sequences were obtained from peripheral blood. Source of these receptors: a woman of 80 years or more with COVID-19, enrolled during active disease. Both conserved end residues are part of each CDR3. The order of the fields is CDR3 protein, CDR3 DNA, D gene, clone size, V gene, J gene. The D gene is left open where the match is weak. Some rows have no size entry. The others give once, few or many, or a class for an expanded clone.

CASSLDQGSTDTQYF	TGCGCCAGCAGCTTGGATCAGGGTAGCACAGATACGCAGTATTTT	-	-	TRBV5-1	TRBJ2-3
CASGQDYGYTF	TGTGCCAGCGGACAAGACTATGGCTACACCTTC	-	-	TRBV2	TRBJ1-2
CAWRVTGALNYGYTF	TGTGCCTGGAGGGTAACAGGGGCCCTCAACTATGGCTACACCTTC	TRBD1	-	TRBV30	TRBJ1-2
CASSPGVLANYGYTF	TGTGCCAGCAGCCCCGGGGTGCTCGCTAACTATGGCTACACCTTC	-	-	TRBV11-2	TRBJ1-2
CASSIWGTSTDTQYF	TGTGCCAGTAGTATATGGGGGACTAGCACAGATACGCAGTATTTT	-	-	TRBV19	TRBJ2-3
CAWSPSSLGNTEAFF	TGTGCCTGGAGTCCGTCCTCTCTAGGGAACACTGAAGCTTTCTTT	-	once	TRBV30	TRBJ1-1
CASSRQGGNSPLHF	TGTGCCAGCAGTAGACAGGGCGGAAATTCACCCCTCCACTTT	TRBD1	-	TRBV25-1	TRBJ1-6
CASIFIGGGGGYEQYF	TGTGCCAGCATCTTTATCGGGGGAGGGGGAGGCTACGAGCAGTACTTC	-	-	TRBV7-9	TRBJ2-7
CASSESGVYGYTF	TGCGCCAGCAGTGAGTCCGGGGTTTATGGCTACACCTTC	-	-	TRBV10-2	TRBJ1-2
CSVEAHNTGELFF	TGCAGCGTTGAGGCACACAACACCGGGGAGCTGTTTTTT	-	-	TRBV29-1	TRBJ2-2
CSVDRGGSHEQYF	TGCAGCGTTGACCGGGGGGGCTCCCACGAGCAGTACTTC	TRBD2	-	TRBV29-1	TRBJ2-7
CASSPWTSGGSETQYF	TGCGCCAGCAGCCCATGGACTAGCGGGGGATCAGAGACCCAGTACTTC	TRBD2	few	TRBV5-1	TRBJ2-5
CASSPGGGSEKLFF	TGCGCCAGCAGCCCCGGTGGAGGGTCTGAAAAACTGTTTTTT	-	-	TRBV4-1	TRBJ1-4
CASTPTGGDTDTQYF	TGTGCCAGCACCCCGACAGGGGGAGACACAGATACGCAGTATTTT	TRBD1	-	TRBV7-3	TRBJ2-3
CASSPQGAGELFF	TGTGCCAGCAGTCCACAGGGGGCCGGGGAGCTGTTTTTT	TRBD1	-	TRBV11-3	TRBJ2-2
CATSRDTRTRPNSPLHF	TGTGCCACCAGCAGAGATACAAGGACTCGACCTAATTCACCCCTCCACTTT	-	-	TRBV15	TRBJ1-6
CASSGTSGQGGKTGELFF	TGTGCCAGCAGTGGAACCTCGGGACAGGGTGGAAAAACCGGGGAGCTGTTTTTT	TRBD1	-	TRBV9	TRBJ2-2
CASSGGRDSTIQNTEAFF	TGCGCCAGCAGCGGCGGCCGGGACAGTACAATTCAAAACACTGAAGCTTTCTTT	TRBD1	-	TRBV5-1	TRBJ1-1
CAWDPQGAGEAFF	TGTGCCTGGGATCCACAGGGGGCGGGTGAAGCTTTCTTT	TRBD1	-	TRBV30	TRBJ1-1
CASSSDRNSNQPQHF	TGTGCCAGCAGTTCTGACAGGAATAGCAATCAGCCCCAGCATTTT	-	-	TRBV6-5	TRBJ1-5
CAWRSLGDSYEQYF	TGTGCCTGGAGATCTTTAGGGGATTCCTACGAGCAGTACTTC	-	-	TRBV30	TRBJ2-7
CASSVGGSGGPQETQYF	TGTGCCAGCAGCGTAGGCGGTAGCGGGGGGCCCCAAGAGACCCAGTACTTC	TRBD2	once	TRBV9	TRBJ2-5
CASRPRQLNTGELFF	TGTGCCAGCAGGCCTAGACAGCTTAACACCGGGGAGCTGTTTTTT	-	once	TRBV6-2/TRBV6-3	TRBJ2-2
CASSQVDTYYEQYF	TGTGCCAGCAGCCAAGTGGACACCTACTACGAGCAGTACTTC	-	-	TRBV14	TRBJ2-7
CTAGVGANVLTF	TGTACCGCGGGCGTGGGGGCCAACGTCCTGACTTTC	-	once	TRBV10-3	TRBJ2-6
CASSLGDRGLIEKLFF	TGTGCCAGCAGCTTAGGGGACAGGGGGCTAATTGAAAAACTGTTTTTT	TRBD1	once	TRBV7-2	TRBJ1-4
CAWSRSGRLETQYF	TGTGCCTGGAGTCGCTCAGGGCGTTTGGAGACCCAGTACTTC	-	few	TRBV30	TRBJ2-5
CASSRDREKTQYF	TGTGCCAGCTCACGGGACAGGGAGAAGACCCAGTACTTC	TRBD1	few	TRBV18	TRBJ2-5
CASSQGRTYYNSPLHF	TGTGCCAGCAGCCAAGGGAGGACTTACTATAATTCACCCCTCCACTTT	-	-	TRBV14	TRBJ1-6
CASSLGPIEAFF	TGTGCCAGCAGCTTAGGTCCTATTGAAGCTTTCTTT	-	many	TRBV7-9	TRBJ1-1
CASSPPPGRDTQYF	TGTGCCAGCAGCCCCCCGCCAGGGCGGGATACGCAGTATTTT	-	-	TRBV7-2	TRBJ2-3
CASSRTGPEQYF	TGTGCCAGCAGTCGGACAGGGCCCGAGCAGTACTTC	TRBD1	-	TRBV12-3/TRBV12-4	TRBJ2-7
CAISEDRTQGDTQYF	TGTGCCATCAGTGAGGACCGAACCCAGGGGGATACGCAGTATTTT	-	-	TRBV10-3	TRBJ2-3
CASSPGTGHQPQHF	TGTGCCAGCAGCCCCGGGACAGGCCATCAGCCCCAGCATTTT	TRBD1	-	TRBV7-3	TRBJ1-5
CASRPGSGEQYF	TGCGCCAGCAGACCGGGATCGGGGGAGCAGTACTTC	-	-	TRBV10-2	TRBJ2-7
CASSLGLETDTQYF	TGTGCCAGCAGCCTCGGACTAGAGACAGATACGCAGTATTTT	TRBD2	-	TRBV6-5	TRBJ2-3
CASSNWDRGVHEQYF	TGTGCCAGCAGCAACTGGGACAGGGGGGTCCACGAGCAGTACTTC	TRBD1	-	TRBV13	TRBJ2-7
CASSLSGGTDTQYF	TGTGCCAGCAGTTTAAGCGGGGGAACAGATACGCAGTATTTT	TRBD2	-	TRBV28	TRBJ2-3
CASSRDRGAYEQYF	TGTGCCAGTAGTAGGGACAGGGGAGCCTACGAGCAGTACTTC	TRBD1	-	TRBV19	TRBJ2-7
CATHGQGAFAEAFF	TGTGCCACCCACGGACAGGGGGCATTTGCTGAAGCTTTCTTT	TRBD1	-	TRBV2	TRBJ1-1
CASSFGGKVTYEQYF	TGTGCCAGCAGCTTTGGCGGCAAGGTAACCTACGAGCAGTACTTC	-	-	TRBV7-9	TRBJ2-7
CASSLEGQQDTQYF	TGCGCCAGCAGCTTGGAGGGGCAACAAGATACGCAGTATTTT	-	-	TRBV5-1	TRBJ2-3
CASSLAGRETQYF	TGCGCCAGCAGCCTCGCGGGTAGGGAGACCCAGTACTTC	-	-	TRBV5-1	TRBJ2-5
CAWKGAGVSSYNSPLHF	TGTGCCTGGAAGGGGGCAGGGGTCAGCTCCTATAATTCACCCCTCCACTTT	TRBD1	once	TRBV30	TRBJ1-6
CASTTDRGGGNEQFF	TGTGCCAGCACCACCGACAGGGGAGGGGGCAATGAGCAGTTCTTC	-	-	TRBV6-5	TRBJ2-1
CAWSGDRVYSPLHF	TGTGCCTGGAGTGGGGACAGGGTATACTCACCCCTCCACTTT	TRBD1	-	TRBV30	TRBJ1-6
CASSLEAGRTGELFF	TGCGCCAGCAGCTTGGAAGCGGGGCGGACCGGGGAGCTGTTTTTT	TRBD2	-	TRBV5-1	TRBJ2-2
CASSLDETRYGYTF	TGCGCCAGCAGCTTGGACGAGACGAGGTATGGCTACACCTTC	-	-	TRBV5-1	TRBJ1-2
CAINRTGEKPPYSNQPQHF	TGTGCAATAAATCGGACAGGGGAAAAACCCCCTTATAGCAATCAGCCCCAGCATTTT	-	-	TRBV12-2	TRBJ1-5
CASSQRTGVYGYTF	TGTGCCAGCAGCCAGAGGACAGGGGTTTATGGCTACACCTTC	TRBD1	-	TRBV3-1/TRBV3-2	TRBJ1-2
CASRKTGGNSYEQYF	TGTGCCAGCAGGAAGACAGGGGGCAACTCCTACGAGCAGTACTTC	TRBD1	-	TRBV6-5	TRBJ2-7
CASSLGLGTDGYTF	TGTGCCAGCAGCTTGGGCCTGGGGACAGATGGCTACACCTTC	TRBD1	once	TRBV5-4	TRBJ1-2
CSVVVENNYGYTF	TGCAGCGTTGTGGTAGAGAATAACTATGGCTACACCTTC	-	-	TRBV29-1	TRBJ1-2
CATHSGGQGTGELFF	TGTGCCACCCATAGCGGGGGTCAGGGCACCGGGGAGCTGTTTTTT	TRBD2	-	TRBV6-5	TRBJ2-2
CASWGEPGTEAFF	TGTGCCTCCTGGGGGGAACCGGGGACTGAAGCTTTCTTT	-	-	TRBV19	TRBJ1-1
CASSLLAGGSYNSPLHF	TGTGCCAGCAGTTTATTGGCAGGGGGGTCCTATAATTCACCCCTCCACTTT	TRBD1	-	TRBV27	TRBJ1-6